These 10 T cell receptor beta chains were sequenced from one sample in a study of T cell changes during pregnancy in multiple sclerosis. The table came from immunoSEQ multiplex PCR; TCRdb's copy has only in-frame clones and leaves some out. The sample lists tens of thousands of clones, more than 75% occurring once. The sequences come from CD8+ T cells from peripheral blood mononuclear cells, collected in the first trimester of pregnancy. The source of these receptors is a female donor in good health, enrolled as a control in a pregnancy study.

V gene TRBV27 combines with J gene TRBJ2-3; no clear D gene. V lost 6 bases to trimming and J lost 2 bases, with 12 bases between them. Per germline, CDR1 MNHEY and CDR2 SMNVEV (reference sequence). The CDR3 length is 14 residues. CDR3 bases: TGTGCCAGCAGCCCCCTAGTGGCCACAGATACGCAGTATTTT. Its translation: CASSPLVATDTQYF.

In its sample, this clone was seen once. The chain uses TRBV2 and TRBJ2-5; 8 positions agree with TRBD2. Germline lookup yields CDR1 SNHLY and CDR2 FYNNEI. The ends lost 6 bases at V and 3 bases at J; junction bases unmatched: 12. The CDR3 is made up of 16 amino acids. The chain's CDR3 is CASRGLRGAIEETQYF. The CDR3 coding sequence is TGTGCCAGCAGAGGGTTGCGGGGGGCCATTGAAGAGACCCAGTACTTC.

The V and J genes are TRBV27 and TRBJ2-7; 10 bases line up with TRBD1. V trimming: 6 bases; J trimming: 3 bases; junction bases outside the gene matches: 5. This CDR3 is 14 amino acids long. Germline CDR1 is MNHEY and CDR2 is SMNVEV (reference sequence). CDR3 in DNA: TGTGCCAGCAGACCGACAGGGGGCTACTACGAGCAGTACTTC. As protein: CASRPTGGYYEQYF.

The V gene is TRBV25-1, the J gene TRBJ2-1; no clear D. V dropped 5 bases and J dropped 2 bases, with 10 bases sitting between them. Per the germline V gene, CDR1 is MGHDK and CDR2 is SYGVNS. CDR3 length: 14 residues. The CDR3 DNA reads TGTGCCAGCAGTTGGCAGGCGACCTACAATGAGCAGTTCTTC. This encodes CASSWQATYNEQFF. Combining the CDR3 with reference TRBV25-1 and TRBJ2-1 gives the whole variable domain EADIYQTPRYLVIGTGKKITLECSQTMGHDKMYWYQQDPGMELHLIHYSYGVNSTEKGDLSSESTVSRIRTEHFPLTLESARPSHTSQYLCASSWQATYNEQFFGPGTRLTVL.

The chain has TRBV7-8 and TRBJ1-2; a weak D match, TRBD1 (6 bases). V was clipped by 6 bases and J by 1 base, with 21 bases between them. Germline V lookup: CDR1 SGHVS, CDR2 FQNEAQ. This CDR3 is built from 17 residues. CDR3 region: CASSPPGGQGFNYGYTF. In DNA, the CDR3 is TGTGCCAGCAGTCCCCCGGGGGGGCAAGGCTTTAACTATGGCTACACCTTC.

The chain recombines TRBV27 with TRBJ1-2, with 8 nucleotides matching TRBD1. After removal of 3 bases from V and 2 bases from J, the junction contained 11 bases not matched to a gene. This CDR3 is 17 amino acids long. The germline V gene encodes CDR1 MNHEY and CDR2 SMNVEV (reference sequence). Here the CDR3 DNA reads TGTGCCAGCAGTTTTAAGGACAGGGCAGATTACAACTATGGCTACACCTTC. It yields the protein CASSFKDRADYNYGYTF.

The chain employs TRBV9 and TRBJ2-2; 9 bases are a match to TRBD1. CDR1 is SGDLS, CDR2 YYNGEE, per germline. Trimming cost V 4 bases and J 6 bases; bases outside gene matches: 10. The CDR3 is made up of 16 amino acids. CDR3 protein: CASSPSYRGLAGELFF. DNA for the CDR3: TGTGCCAGCAGCCCCTCTTACAGGGGGCTAGCCGGGGAGCTGTTTTTT. Full variable domain (rest looked up from reference TRBV9 and TRBJ2-2): DSGVTQTPKHLITATGQRVTLRCSPRSGDLSVYWYQQSLDQGLQFLIQYYNGEERAKGNILERFSAQQFPDLHSELNLSSLELGDSALYFCASSPSYRGLAGELFFGEGSRLTVL.

By share of the sample, this clone is medium-sized (0.01 to 0.1%). The chain uses TRBV16 and TRBJ1-6; tentatively, D is TRBD1 (6 bases). The CDR3 extends over 16 amino acids. V was clipped by 3 bases and J by 2 bases, with 11 bases between them. Germline values: CDR1 KGHSY, CDR2 FQNENV. The DNA for the CDR3 is TGTGCCAGCAGCCACGTCCGGGACACCTATAATTCACCCCTCCACTTT. Its protein is CASSHVRDTYNSPLHF. The complete variable domain, with remaining parts taken from reference TRBV16 and TRBJ1-6, reads GEEVAQTPKHLVRGEGQKAKLYCAPIKGHSYVFWYQQVLKNEFKFLISFQNENVFDETGMPKERFSAKCLPNSPCSLEIQATKLEDSAVYFCASSHVRDTYNSPLHFGNGTRLTVT.

V usage is TRBV4-3 and J usage is TRBJ2-7; D ambiguous. V was shortened by 1 base and J by 6 bases, with 7 bases between the two germline ends. The CDR3 spans 12 residues. Germline CDR1 is LGHNA and CDR2 is YSLEER. In nucleotides, the CDR3 is TGCGCCAGCAGCCAAGGGGCGACCGAGCAGTACTTC. This gives the protein CASSQGATEQYF.

This clone was recorded only once. This chain connects TRBV9 to TRBJ2-1; 7 bases are shared with TRBD2. The germline gives CDR1 SGDLS, CDR2 YYNGEE. V dropped 0 bases and J dropped 6; count of bases not matched to a gene: 6. CDR3 length equals 15 residues. In nucleotides, the CDR3 is TGTGCCAGCAGCGTAGGCGGGAGTCACCCCAATGAGCAGTTCTTC. This codes for CASSVGGSHPNEQFF.